Shown below are 18 T cell receptor beta chains from a single sample sequenced in a study of T cell responses to AZD1222 COVID-19 vaccine. Sequencing used immunoSEQ multiplex PCR; TCRdb keeps in-frame clones, though not all of them. The top ten hold 2.5% of the sample, which has roughly 100,000 clones, roughly 90% seen once. Sequenced here: peripheral blood, sampled on day 0 of AZD1222 vaccination. The receptors were sampled from an adult in good health.

The chain has TRBV9 and TRBJ2-1; possible D gene TRBD2, 5 bases. The CDR3 is made up of 14 amino acids. Germline V gene sequence: CDR1 SGDLS, CDR2 YYNGEE. With 3 bases removed from V and 3 bases from J, the gap between germline ends came to 10 bases. The CDR3 is CASSATRGYNEQFF. As DNA, the CDR3 is TGTGCCAGCAGCGCTACCCGGGGCTACAATGAGCAGTTCTTC.

The chain uses TRBV11-2 and TRBJ1-2; D gene unclear. The germline V gene has CDR1 SGHAT and CDR2 FQNNGV. V was clipped by 5 bases and J by 7 bases, with 20 bases between them. The CDR3 runs 15 residues. Written as DNA, the CDR3 is TGTGCCAGCAGCCATAGAGGTATACAATTTGGTGGCTACACCTTC. This gives the protein CASSHRGIQFGGYTF.

The CDR3 is CASSLFSSYNSPLHF. The CDR3 DNA reads as TGTGCCAGTAGTTTATTTAGCTCCTATAATTCACCCCTCCACTTT. V gene TRBV19 combines with J gene TRBJ1-6, with D unclear. The CDR3 is 15 amino acids. V shed 5 bases and J shed 0 bases, with 8 bases lying between them. Germline V gives CDR1 LNHDA, CDR2 SQIVND (reference sequence).

This clone was seen only once. The V and J genes are TRBV18 and TRBJ2-5; D tentatively fits TRBD1 or TRBD2 (5 bases each). Trimming left V 4 bases short and J 2 bases short, with 20 bases between. The CDR3 loop spans 17 amino acids. Per germline, CDR1 KGHSH and CDR2 LQKENI. The CDR3 DNA is TGTGCCAGCTCACTCACTGTTCGGGACCCAGAACAAGAGACCCAGTACTTC. It translates to CASSLTVRDPEQETQYF. The full variable domain, completed using reference TRBV18 and TRBJ2-5, is NAGVMQNPRHLVRRRGQEARLRCSPMKGHSHVYWYRQLPEEGLKFMVYLQKENIIDESGMPKERFSAEFPKEGPSILRIQQVVRGDSAAYFCASSLTVRDPEQETQYFGPGTRLLVL.

The V gene is TRBV5-5, the J gene TRBJ2-3; D possibly corresponds to TRBD2 (6 bases). This CDR3 is built from 16 residues. The germline CDR1 and CDR2 sequences are SGHKS and YYEKEE (reference sequence). V gave up 4 bases and J gave up 5 bases, with 20 bases separating them. The CDR3 DNA is TGTGCCAGCAGCCCATTGTCTAGCGCTATTCTAGATACGCAGTATTTT. It codes for CASSPLSSAILDTQYF. Full variable domain (rest looked up from reference TRBV5-5 and TRBJ2-3): DAGVTQSPTHLIKTRGQQVTLRCSPISGHKSVSWYQQVLGQGPQFIFQYYEKEERGRGNFPDRFSARQFPNYSSELNVNALLLGDSALYLCASSPLSSAILDTQYFGPGTRLTVL.

The CDR3 here is CASSQAFPITGNTIYF. As DNA, the CDR3 is TGCGCCAGCAGCCAAGCTTTTCCGATAACTGGAAACACCATATATTTT. This chain uses TRBV4-1 with TRBJ1-3; no reliable D call. The V gene's germline CDR1 is MGHRA and CDR2 YSYEKL. This CDR3 region has 16 residues. Trimming shortened V by 1 base and J by 2 bases, and 12 bases separated the two germline ends.

The chain recombines TRBV28 with TRBJ1-5; D is perhaps TRBD1 (6 bases). V gave up 6 bases and J gave up 5 bases, with 14 bases separating them. The CDR3 sequence is 14 residues long. Germline CDR1 is MDHEN and CDR2 is SYDVKM. The CDR3 region is CASRSWGRDQPQHF. In DNA form, the CDR3 reads TGTGCCAGCAGAAGCTGGGGGCGAGATCAGCCCCAGCATTTT.

This chain links TRBV7-3 with TRBJ2-7; a weak D match, TRBD2 (5 bases). V gave up 5 bases and J gave up 0 bases, with 14 bases separating them. Germline CDR1 reads SGHTA; CDR2 reads FQGTGA. The CDR3 spans 15 residues. CDR3 nucleotides: TGTGCCAGCAGCACCGGCCAAGGGAGCTCCTACGAGCAGTACTTC. Its protein product is CASSTGQGSSYEQYF.

V is TRBV27 and J is TRBJ1-5; D not certain. V was trimmed by 6 bases and J by 5 bases, leaving 11 bases between them. The CDR3 runs to 13 residues. Germline V gene lookup returns CDR1 MNHEY and CDR2 SMNVEV (reference sequence). Here the CDR3 DNA reads TGTGCCAGCAGCTCTCTCCTGGATCAGCCCCAGCATTTT. Translated: CASSSLLDQPQHF.

The V and J genes are TRBV5-1 and TRBJ1-1; D remains ambiguous. Germline CDR1 and CDR2: SGHRS and YFSETQ. V gave up 3 bases and J gave up 5 bases, with 11 bases separating them. This CDR3 has 13 residues. The CDR3 reads CASSSLQITEAFF. The CDR3 nucleotides read TGCGCCAGCAGCTCCCTACAGATAACTGAAGCTTTCTTT.

CDR3 residues: CASSLGSGAAGSQYF. As DNA, the CDR3 is TGTGCCAGCAGCTTAGGGTCCGGAGCCGCCGGGTCCCAGTACTTC. This chain connects TRBV7-6 to TRBJ2-5; D call uncertain. Trimming took 1 base from V and 9 from J, leaving 18 bases between them. Germline CDR1 reads SGHVS; CDR2 reads FNYEAQ. This CDR3 contains 15 residues. The entire variable domain, with the rest obtained from reference TRBV7-6 and TRBJ2-5, is as follows: GAGVSQSPRYKVTKRGQDVALRCDPISGHVSLYWYRQALGQGPEFLTYFNYEAQQDKSGLPNDRFSAERPEGSISTLTIQRTEQRDSAMYRCASSLGSGAAGSQYFGPGTRLLVL.

This clone turned up a few times. This chain joins TRBV7-6 and TRBJ2-2; 8 nucleotides agree with TRBD2. The germline gives CDR1 SGHVS, CDR2 FNYEAQ. The CDR3 length is 18 residues. V was clipped by 2 bases and J by 4 bases; unmatched bases: 12. The CDR3 DNA is TGTGCCAGCAGCTTAAGGTCCGGGAGGGCCGTGTCCACCGGGGAGCTGTTTTTT. Amino acids: CASSLRSGRAVSTGELFF.

The chain couples TRBV10-3 to TRBJ1-2; TRBD1 might be the D (6 bases). The V end lost 8 bases, the J end lost 7 bases, and 17 bases lay between the germline ends. The length of the CDR3 is 13 residues. Germline CDR1 is ENHRY and CDR2 is SYGVKD. CDR3 sequence reads: CAIAGDGGGGYTF. CDR3 coding DNA: TGTGCCATCGCTGGGGATGGGGGCGGTGGCTACACCTTC.

The CDR3 reads CASRERGQGDYGYTF. The DNA of the CDR3 is TGTGCCAGCAGGGAAAGAGGACAGGGGGACTATGGCTACACCTTC. V usage is TRBV7-2 and J usage is TRBJ1-2, with TRBD1 identical over 10 bases. The CDR3 runs to 15 residues. Trimming at V came to 6 bases and at J to 3 bases, leaving 7 bases not matched to a gene. CDR1 and CDR2 (germline): SGHTA, FQGNSA.

The genes are TRBV9 and TRBJ2-1, with 12 bases lining up with TRBD2. The CDR3 extends over 14 amino acids. From germline, CDR1 is SGDLS and CDR2 YYNGEE. Losses at the gene ends were 3 bases for V and 7 bases for J; bases not matched to a gene: 2. This chain's CDR3 is CASSASGGGNEQFF. In DNA, the CDR3 is TGTGCCAGCAGCGCTAGCGGGGGGGGAAATGAGCAGTTCTTC.

The chain links TRBV19 to TRBJ2-1; TRBD2 matches at 9 bases. J lost 11 bases, V lost 6 bases, and 5 bases had no gene match. The germline V gene encodes CDR1 LNHDA and CDR2 SQIVND (reference sequence). The CDR3 has 12 residues. The chain's CDR3 is CASSPSGTKQFF. CDR3 nucleotide sequence: TGTGCCAGTAGCCCTAGCGGGACGAAGCAGTTCTTC.

The chain couples TRBV15 to TRBJ1-2; D may be TRBD1 (5 bases). Trimming pared 1 base from V and 3 bases from J, leaving 9 bases between. Germline V lookup: CDR1 LNHNV, CDR2 YYDKDF (reference sequence). The CDR3 is 14 residues long. Written as DNA, the CDR3 is TGTGCCACCAGCAGAGTAGGGGCCGACTATGGCTACACCTTC. This codes for CATSRVGADYGYTF.

V usage is TRBV28 and J usage is TRBJ2-7; either TRBD1 or TRBD2 may fit D (5 bases each). The CDR3 is made up of 16 amino acids. V shed 7 bases and J shed 5 bases, with 24 bases lying between them. Germline lookup yields CDR1 MDHEN and CDR2 SYDVKM. The CDR3 sequence: CASTLRPGRLIHEQYF. The CDR3 DNA follows: TGTGCCAGCACCCTTAGACCGGGACGCCTCATACACGAGCAGTACTTC. Variable domain in full (rest from reference TRBV28 and TRBJ2-7): DVKVTQSSRYLVKRTGEKVFLECVQDMDHENMFWYRQDPGLGLRLIYFSYDVKMKEKGDIPEGYSVSREKKERFSLILESASTNQTSMYLCASTLRPGRLIHEQYFGPGTRLTVT.